One sample yielded the 12 T cell receptor beta chains listed below, sequenced in a study of T cell responses to AZD1222 COVID-19 vaccine. Produced via immunoSEQ multiplex PCR; TCRdb's table is partial and in-frame only. Of about 100,000 clones detected, around 90% appear once; the ten largest clones hold about 1.8%. This sample comprised peripheral blood, obtained on day 0 of AZD1222 vaccination. These TCRs come from an adult in good health.

This chain uses TRBV6-5 with TRBJ2-3; tentatively, D is TRBD2 (6 bases). Germline CDR1 and CDR2: MNHEY and SVGAGI. CDR3 size: 15 residues. Trimming took 6 bases from V and 4 from J, leaving 17 bases between them. CDR3 bases: TGTGCCAGCAGCCCACTAGCTGGTACCGCAGATACGCAGTATTTT. Translated: CASSPLAGTADTQYF.

This sequence joins TRBV6-5 and TRBJ1-1; D gene uncertain. V was cut by 0 bases and J by 7 bases, with 6 bases left in between. This CDR3 spans 12 amino acids. Germline CDR1 is MNHEY and CDR2 is SVGAGI. CDR3 amino acids: CASSYSHSEAFF. The CDR3 DNA follows: TGTGCCAGCAGTTACTCACACAGTGAAGCTTTCTTT.

The gene calls are TRBV7-8 and TRBJ2-7; tentative D call: TRBD1 (6 bases). The V gene's germline CDR1 is SGHVS and CDR2 FQNEAQ. The V gene lost 7 bases and the J gene lost 3 bases, with 16 bases spanning the gap. The CDR3 is made up of 14 amino acids. This CDR3 is CASTPRRGGYEQYF. The CDR3 DNA follows: TGTGCCAGCACCCCCCGGAGAGGGGGCTACGAGCAGTACTTC.

This chain connects TRBV5-1 to TRBJ2-5, with D possibly matching TRBD1 (6 bases). Between the trimmed V and J ends, which lost 2 bases and 1 base, there was a span of 9 bases. Per the germline V gene, CDR1 is SGHRS and CDR2 is YFSETQ. The CDR3 runs 14 residues. The CDR3 sequence: CASSLGQSQETQYF. In DNA, the CDR3 is TGCGCCAGCAGCTTAGGACAGTCCCAAGAGACCCAGTACTTC.

In nucleotides, the CDR3 is TGTGCCAGCAGCTTATTGGTTGGTCAGGACCCTGGTCAGCCCCAGCATTTT. Translation gives CASSLLVGQDPGQPQHF. The V call is TRBV7-9, the J call TRBJ1-5; D is undetermined. CDR3 length equals 17 residues. The germline V gene encodes CDR1 SEHNR and CDR2 FQNEAQ (reference sequence). V dropped 2 bases and J dropped 6 bases, with 20 bases sitting between them.

The chain links TRBV20-1 to TRBJ1-5, with TRBD1 matching over 8 bases. The V segment lost 5 bases and the J segment 6 bases; nucleotides outside the gene matches: 0. Germline CDR1 is DFQATT and CDR2 is SNEGSKA (reference sequence). CDR3 length: 11 residues. The DNA for the CDR3 is TGCAGTGCTGGACAGGGTCAGCCCCAGCATTTT. It specifies CSAGQGQPQHF.

The chain recombines TRBV19 with TRBJ2-3, with 7 bases that match TRBD2. V lost 4 bases to trimming and J lost 1 base; unmatched junction nucleotides: 5. The V gene's germline CDR1 is LNHDA and CDR2 SQIVND (reference sequence). This CDR3 comprises 15 residues. The CDR3, as DNA: TGTGCCAGTAGTAGGCGGGAGTCCGGCACAGATACGCAGTATTTT. Protein product: CASSRRESGTDTQYF. Complete variable domain (other parts from reference TRBV19 and TRBJ2-3): DGGITQSPKYLFRKEGQNVTLSCEQNLNHDAMYWYRQDPGQGLRLIYYSQIVNDFQKGDIAEGYSVSREKKESFPLTVTSAQKNPTAFYLCASSRRESGTDTQYFGPGTRLTVL.

The chain links TRBV2 to TRBJ1-5; 9 positions match TRBD1. CDR1 and CDR2 from the germline V gene are SNHLY and FYNNEI. The CDR3 has 16 amino acids. Trimming cost V 3 bases and J 5 bases; bases outside gene matches: 8. The CDR3 DNA reads as TGTGCCAGCAGTGACTCCGGGACAGGGTTTTATCAGCCCCAGCATTTT. It yields the protein CASSDSGTGFYQPQHF.

V usage is TRBV5-4 and J usage is TRBJ1-1; 7 positions match TRBD1. The J segment lost 10 bases and the V segment lost 2 bases, leaving 8 bases of the junction unmatched. The germline gives CDR1 SGHNT, CDR2 YYREEE (reference sequence). The CDR3 totals 13 residues. CDR3 coding DNA: TGTGCCAGCAGCTTCGGAGGACAGGCGGGAGCTTTCTTT. This encodes CASSFGGQAGAFF.

This clone was seen a single time. The V and J genes are TRBV6-2 or TRBV6-3 and TRBJ1-5; no clear D. Germline V gives CDR1 MNHEY, CDR2 SVGEGT. V was shortened by 2 bases and J by 7 bases, with 6 bases between the two germline ends. The CDR3 is 12 residues long. CDR3 sequence: CASSYGRQPQHF. CDR3 nucleotides: TGTGCCAGCAGTTACGGTAGGCAGCCCCAGCATTTT.

The gene calls are TRBV5-4 and TRBJ2-3, with TRBD2 matching over 15 bases. CDR1 SGHNT and CDR2 YYREEE come from the germline V gene (reference sequence). This CDR3 has 18 residues. J lost 5 bases, V lost 4 bases, and 11 bases had no gene match. DNA for the CDR3: TGTGCCAGCAGCGCGGGGACTAGCGGGAGGATCCTGGGAGATACGCAGTATTTT. It is translated as CASSAGTSGRILGDTQYF.

This clone was counted between two and nine times. The chain recombines TRBV18 with TRBJ1-1; D gene ambiguous. The V and J ends lost 3 bases and 4 bases respectively, with 15 bases between them. The CDR3 runs to 15 residues. In germline, CDR1 is KGHSH, CDR2 LQKENI. The CDR3 here is CASSPLQKGSTEAFF. In nucleotides, the CDR3 is TGTGCCAGCTCACCCCTTCAGAAAGGGAGCACTGAAGCTTTCTTT.